This TCR beta chain came from a study of cytomegalovirus exposure and HLA in healthy donors. This clone was observed a handful of times. In the PCR, 60 Vbeta and 13 Jbeta primers were used. Using immunoSEQ multiplex PCR, the repertoire was profiled, and TCRdb retains in-frame clones only, with some absent. The data contain about 90,000 clones, around 78% of them seen just once; the ten biggest clones take up 4.5% to 5.5%. This TCR was recovered from a woman in her forties in good health and CMV-seropositive. The sequenced sample consisted of PBMCs.

The CDR3 here is CASGLTQTTDTQYF. CDR3 bases: TGTGCTAGTGGTTTGACACAGACCACAGATACGCAGTATTTT. The chain carries TRBV12-5 and TRBJ2-3; no clear D. Germline V gives CDR1 LGHNT, CDR2 FRNRAP. This CDR3 is built from 14 residues. V lost 2 bases and J lost 2, with 8 bases in between.